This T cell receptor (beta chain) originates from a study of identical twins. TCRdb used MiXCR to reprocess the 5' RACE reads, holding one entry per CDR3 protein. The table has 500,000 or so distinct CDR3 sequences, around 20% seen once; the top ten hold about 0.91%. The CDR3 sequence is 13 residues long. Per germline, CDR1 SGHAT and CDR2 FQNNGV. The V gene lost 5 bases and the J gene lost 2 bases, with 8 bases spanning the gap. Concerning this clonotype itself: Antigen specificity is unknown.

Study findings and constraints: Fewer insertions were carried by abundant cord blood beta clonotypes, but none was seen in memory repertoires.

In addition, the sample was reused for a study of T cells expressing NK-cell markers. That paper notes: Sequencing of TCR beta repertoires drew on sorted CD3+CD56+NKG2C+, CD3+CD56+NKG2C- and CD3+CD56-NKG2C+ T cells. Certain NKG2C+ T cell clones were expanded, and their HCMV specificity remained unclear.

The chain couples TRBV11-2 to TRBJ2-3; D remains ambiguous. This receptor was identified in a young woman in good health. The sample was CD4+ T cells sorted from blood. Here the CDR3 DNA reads TGTGCCAGCAGCGCAGCCCCCACAGATACGCAGTATTTT. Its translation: CASSAAPTDTQYF.